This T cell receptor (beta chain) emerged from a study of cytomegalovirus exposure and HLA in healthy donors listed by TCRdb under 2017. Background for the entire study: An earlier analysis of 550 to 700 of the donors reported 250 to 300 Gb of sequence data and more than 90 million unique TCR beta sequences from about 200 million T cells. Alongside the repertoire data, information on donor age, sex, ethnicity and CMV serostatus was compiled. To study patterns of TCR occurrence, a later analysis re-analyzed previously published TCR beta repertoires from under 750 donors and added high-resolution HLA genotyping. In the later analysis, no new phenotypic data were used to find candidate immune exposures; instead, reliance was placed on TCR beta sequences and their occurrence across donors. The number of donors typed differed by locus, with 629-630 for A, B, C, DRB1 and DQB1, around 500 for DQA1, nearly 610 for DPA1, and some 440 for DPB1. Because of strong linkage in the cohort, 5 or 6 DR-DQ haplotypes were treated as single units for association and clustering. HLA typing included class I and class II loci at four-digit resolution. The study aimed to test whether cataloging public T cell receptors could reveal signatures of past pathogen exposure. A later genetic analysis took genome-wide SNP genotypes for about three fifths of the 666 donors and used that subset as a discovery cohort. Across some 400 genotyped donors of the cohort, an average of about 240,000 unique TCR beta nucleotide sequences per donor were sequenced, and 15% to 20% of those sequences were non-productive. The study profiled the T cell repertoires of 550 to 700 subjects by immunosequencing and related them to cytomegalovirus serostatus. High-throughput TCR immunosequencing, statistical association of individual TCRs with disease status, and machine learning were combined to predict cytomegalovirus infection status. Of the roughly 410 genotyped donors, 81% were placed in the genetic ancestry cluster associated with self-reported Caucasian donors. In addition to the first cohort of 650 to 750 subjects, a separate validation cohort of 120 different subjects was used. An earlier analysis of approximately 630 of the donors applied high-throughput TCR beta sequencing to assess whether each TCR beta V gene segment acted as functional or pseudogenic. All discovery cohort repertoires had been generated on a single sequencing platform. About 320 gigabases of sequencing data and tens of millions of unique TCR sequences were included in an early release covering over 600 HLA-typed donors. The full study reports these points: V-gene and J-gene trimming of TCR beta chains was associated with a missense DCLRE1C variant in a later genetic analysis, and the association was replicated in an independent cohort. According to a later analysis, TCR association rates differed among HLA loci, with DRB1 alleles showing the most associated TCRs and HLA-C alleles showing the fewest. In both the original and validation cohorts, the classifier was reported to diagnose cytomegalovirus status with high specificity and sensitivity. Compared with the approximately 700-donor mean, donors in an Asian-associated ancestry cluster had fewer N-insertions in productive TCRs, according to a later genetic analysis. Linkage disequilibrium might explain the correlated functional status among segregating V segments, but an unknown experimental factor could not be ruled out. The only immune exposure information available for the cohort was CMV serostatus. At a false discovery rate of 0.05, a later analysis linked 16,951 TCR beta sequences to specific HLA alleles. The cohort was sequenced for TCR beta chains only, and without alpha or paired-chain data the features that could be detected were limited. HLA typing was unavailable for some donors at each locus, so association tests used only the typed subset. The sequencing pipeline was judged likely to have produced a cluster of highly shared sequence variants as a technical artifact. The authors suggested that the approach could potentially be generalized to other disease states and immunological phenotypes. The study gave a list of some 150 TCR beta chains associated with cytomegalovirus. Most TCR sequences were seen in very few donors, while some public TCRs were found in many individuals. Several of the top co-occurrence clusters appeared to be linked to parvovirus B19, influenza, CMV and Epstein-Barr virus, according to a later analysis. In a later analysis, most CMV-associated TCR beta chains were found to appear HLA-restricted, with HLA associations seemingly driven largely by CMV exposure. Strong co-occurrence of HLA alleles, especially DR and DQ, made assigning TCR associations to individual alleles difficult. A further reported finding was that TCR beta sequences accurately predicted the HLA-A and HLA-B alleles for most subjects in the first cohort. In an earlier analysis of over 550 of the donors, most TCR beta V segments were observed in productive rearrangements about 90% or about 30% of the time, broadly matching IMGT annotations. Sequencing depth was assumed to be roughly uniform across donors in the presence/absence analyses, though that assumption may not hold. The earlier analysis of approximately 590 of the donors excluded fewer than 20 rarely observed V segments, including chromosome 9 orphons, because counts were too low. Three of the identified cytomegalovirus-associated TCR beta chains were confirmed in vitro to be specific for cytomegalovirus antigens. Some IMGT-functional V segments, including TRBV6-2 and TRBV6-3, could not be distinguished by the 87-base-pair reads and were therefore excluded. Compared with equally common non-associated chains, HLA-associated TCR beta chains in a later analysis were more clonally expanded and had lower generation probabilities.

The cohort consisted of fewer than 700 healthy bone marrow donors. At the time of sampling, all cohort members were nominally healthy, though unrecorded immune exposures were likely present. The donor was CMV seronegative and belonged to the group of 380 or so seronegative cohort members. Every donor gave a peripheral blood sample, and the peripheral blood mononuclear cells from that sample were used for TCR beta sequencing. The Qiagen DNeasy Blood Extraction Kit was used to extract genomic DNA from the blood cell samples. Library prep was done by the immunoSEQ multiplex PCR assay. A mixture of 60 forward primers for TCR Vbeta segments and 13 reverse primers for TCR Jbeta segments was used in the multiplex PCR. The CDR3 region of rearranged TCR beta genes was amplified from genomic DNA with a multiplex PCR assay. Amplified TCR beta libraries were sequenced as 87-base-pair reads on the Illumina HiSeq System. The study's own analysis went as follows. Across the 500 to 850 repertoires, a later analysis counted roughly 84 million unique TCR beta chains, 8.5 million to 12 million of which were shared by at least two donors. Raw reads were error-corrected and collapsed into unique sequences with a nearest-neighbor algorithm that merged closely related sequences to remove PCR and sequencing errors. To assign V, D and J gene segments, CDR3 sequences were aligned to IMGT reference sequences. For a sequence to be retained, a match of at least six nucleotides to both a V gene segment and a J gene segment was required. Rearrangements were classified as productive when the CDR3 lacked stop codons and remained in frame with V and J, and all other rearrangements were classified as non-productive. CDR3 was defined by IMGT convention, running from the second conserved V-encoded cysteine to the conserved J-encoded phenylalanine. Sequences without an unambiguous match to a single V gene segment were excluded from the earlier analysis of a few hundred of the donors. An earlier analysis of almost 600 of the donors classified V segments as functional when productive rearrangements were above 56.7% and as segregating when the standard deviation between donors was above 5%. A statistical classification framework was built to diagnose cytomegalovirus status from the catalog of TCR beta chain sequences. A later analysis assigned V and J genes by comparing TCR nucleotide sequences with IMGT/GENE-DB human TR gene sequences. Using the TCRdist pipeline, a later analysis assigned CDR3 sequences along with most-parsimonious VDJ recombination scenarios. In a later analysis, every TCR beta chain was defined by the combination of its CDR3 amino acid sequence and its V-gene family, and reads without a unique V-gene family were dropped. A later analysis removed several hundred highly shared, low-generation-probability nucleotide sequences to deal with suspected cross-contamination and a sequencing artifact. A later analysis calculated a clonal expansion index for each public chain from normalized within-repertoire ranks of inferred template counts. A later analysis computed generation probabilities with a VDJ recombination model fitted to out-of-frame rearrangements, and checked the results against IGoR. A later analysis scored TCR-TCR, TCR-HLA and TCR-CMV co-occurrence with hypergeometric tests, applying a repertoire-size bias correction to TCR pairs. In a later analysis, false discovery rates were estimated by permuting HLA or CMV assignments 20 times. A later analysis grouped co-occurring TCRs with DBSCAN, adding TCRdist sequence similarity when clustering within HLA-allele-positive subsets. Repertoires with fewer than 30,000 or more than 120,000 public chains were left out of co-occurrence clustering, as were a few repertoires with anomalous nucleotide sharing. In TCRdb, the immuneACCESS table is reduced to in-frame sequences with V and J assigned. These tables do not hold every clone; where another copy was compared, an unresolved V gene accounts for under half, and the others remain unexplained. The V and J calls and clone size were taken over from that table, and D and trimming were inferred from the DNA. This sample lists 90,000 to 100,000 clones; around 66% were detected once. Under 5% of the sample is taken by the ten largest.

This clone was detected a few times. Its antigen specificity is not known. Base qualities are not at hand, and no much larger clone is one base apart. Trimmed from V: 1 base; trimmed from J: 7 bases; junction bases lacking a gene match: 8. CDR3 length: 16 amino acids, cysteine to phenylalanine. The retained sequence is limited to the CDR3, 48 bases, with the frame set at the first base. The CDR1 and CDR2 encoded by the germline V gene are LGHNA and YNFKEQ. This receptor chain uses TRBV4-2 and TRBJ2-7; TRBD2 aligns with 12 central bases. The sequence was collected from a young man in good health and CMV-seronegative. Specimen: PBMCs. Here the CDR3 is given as CASSQGRLAGVREQYF. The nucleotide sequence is TGTGCCAGCAGCCAAGGACGACTAGCGGGGGTCCGGGAGCAGTACTTC.